This is a list of T cell receptor beta chains from one sample in a study of blood T cell repertoires in COVID-19. Sequencing was performed with immunoSEQ multiplex PCR; in TCRdb, only in-frame clones are kept and a portion is missing. The sample lists around 200,000 clones, 84% occurring once. Sample: peripheral blood. These receptors were obtained from a woman aged 70-85 years with COVID-19, enrolled during active disease. CDR3s include the opening cysteine and the closing phenylalanine or tryptophan. The order of the fields is V gene, D gene, clone size, J gene, CDR3 DNA, CDR3 protein. The D gene is left open where the match is weak. Some rows mark clone size as missing; the rest say once, few, many or name a class of expanded clone.

>TRBV5-1|TRBD2|NA|TRBJ2-2
TGCGCCAGCAGCGCTAGCGGGGCTGGCGGGGAGCTGTTTTTT
CASSASGAGGELFF
>TRBV2|TRBD1|few|TRBJ1-2
TGTGCCGGACAGGGGGAGAGGAGTGGCTACACCTTC
CAGQGERSGYTF
>TRBV7-2|TRBD2|once|TRBJ2-1
TGTGCCAGCAGCAAAAGCGGAGGGCTAGCGGACTACAATGAGCAGTTCTTC
CASSKSGGLADYNEQFF
>TRBV9|NA|NA|TRBJ2-2
TGTGCCAGCAGCCAAACTGACACCGGGGAGCTGTTTTTT
CASSQTDTGELFF
>TRBV11-2|NA|NA|TRBJ1-1
TGTGCCAGCAGCTCCCAGGGGAAGGAAGCTTTCTTT
CASSSQGKEAFF
>TRBV7-6|TRBD2|NA|TRBJ2-3
TGTGCCAGCAGCTCTGAGCGGGAGGATGTAGATACGCAGTATTTT
CASSSEREDVDTQYF
>TRBV29-1|NA|NA|TRBJ1-6
TGCAGCGTTGCGGGAGACCAGACGTCACCCCTCCACTTT
CSVAGDQTSPLHF
>TRBV30|NA|NA|TRBJ2-4
TGTGCCTGGAGTGCTGCCGGGGAGAACATTCAGTACTTC
CAWSAAGENIQYF
>TRBV7-3|NA|many|TRBJ1-5
TGTGCCAGCAGCTTAAGTGCGGGGTCAGGTCAGCCCCAGCATTTT
CASSLSAGSGQPQHF
>TRBV9|NA|NA|TRBJ2-5
TGTGCCAGCAGCGAGACTAGGGGAGAGACCCAGTACTTC
CASSETRGETQYF
>TRBV19|TRBD1|NA|TRBJ2-2
TGTGCCAGTAGTACCGGGACAGGGCTTCGGGAGCTGTTTTTT
CASSTGTGLRELFF
>TRBV5-4|TRBD1|NA|TRBJ1-1
TGTGCCAGCAGCTTCAAGGGGGCGCCTCGTGTCGCTGAAGCTTTCTTT
CASSFKGAPRVAEAFF
>TRBV7-9|NA|NA|TRBJ2-3
TGTGCCAGCAGCTTAGCTGTCCGAGCGGGCACAGATACGCAGTATTTT
CASSLAVRAGTDTQYF
>TRBV6-5|NA|NA|TRBJ1-2
TGTGCCAGCAGTTACGGGCAGTTTTCCTATGGCTACACCTTC
CASSYGQFSYGYTF
>TRBV6-1|NA|NA|TRBJ1-2
TGTGCCAGCAGTGAAGCCCTCCTTTATGGCTACACCTTC
CASSEALLYGYTF
>TRBV30|TRBD2|NA|TRBJ2-3
TGTGCCTGGAGGACTAGCGGGGGCACAGATACGCAGTATTTT
CAWRTSGGTDTQYF
>TRBV27|NA|once|TRBJ1-2
TGTGCCAGCAGGGGGGGACCGAGCGGGCCCTTCTATGGCTACACCTTC
CASRGGPSGPFYGYTF
>TRBV20-1|NA|once|TRBJ2-7
TGCAGTGCTAGACAGGGCTACGAGCAGTACTTC
CSARQGYEQYF
>TRBV5-3|NA|NA|TRBJ2-5
TGTGCCAGAAGCCAGGGGAGATTACAAGAGACCCAGTACTTC
CARSQGRLQETQYF
>TRBV5-4|NA|NA|TRBJ2-6
TGTGCCAGCAGCACCGTGAGCTCTGGGGCCAACGTCCTGACTTTC
CASSTVSSGANVLTF
>TRBV7-9|NA|NA|TRBJ1-1
TGTGCCAGCAGCTTAGGGACACCCCATAGAGAAGCTTTCTTT
CASSLGTPHREAFF
>TRBV7-9|NA|once|TRBJ2-6
TGTGCCAGCAGCTTGGGGGGTCCTAGCTCTGGGGCCAACGTCCTGACTTTC
CASSLGGPSSGANVLTF
>TRBV27|NA|NA|TRBJ2-5
TGTGCCAGCAGTTTATTAGGTCGGGGGGAGACCCAGTACTTC
CASSLLGRGETQYF
>TRBV11-2|TRBD1|NA|TRBJ1-2
TGTGCCAGCAGCCTGATCGGACAGGGGAGCGGCTACACCTTC
CASSLIGQGSGYTF
>TRBV30|NA|NA|TRBJ1-2
TGTGCCTGGACCGGTTGGGGCTTTTATGGCTACACCTTC
CAWTGWGFYGYTF
>TRBV3-1/TRBV3-2|NA|NA|TRBJ2-3
TGTGCCAGCAGCGCCCGGGACTCCGGCACAGATACGCAGTATTTT
CASSARDSGTDTQYF
>TRBV6-1|TRBD2|NA|TRBJ2-1
TGTGCCAGCAGTGAAATCGGTAGCGGGGTACACAATGAGCAGTTCTTC
CASSEIGSGVHNEQFF
>TRBV7-3|NA|NA|TRBJ1-1
TGTGCCAGCAGCCTTCGCTCTACCGGTCGCACTGAAGCTTTCTTT
CASSLRSTGRTEAFF
>TRBV10-3|TRBD1|NA|TRBJ1-1
TGTGCCATCAGCCAGACAGGGGACACTGAAGCTTTCTTT
CAISQTGDTEAFF
>TRBV23-1|TRBD2|NA|TRBJ2-5
TGCGCCAGACCTTATTGGCTAGCGGGTCAAGAGACCCAGTACTTC
CARPYWLAGQETQYF
>TRBV4-1|NA|NA|TRBJ2-5
TGCGCCAGCAGCCAGATAGAGGTAGAGACCCAGTACTTC
CASSQIEVETQYF